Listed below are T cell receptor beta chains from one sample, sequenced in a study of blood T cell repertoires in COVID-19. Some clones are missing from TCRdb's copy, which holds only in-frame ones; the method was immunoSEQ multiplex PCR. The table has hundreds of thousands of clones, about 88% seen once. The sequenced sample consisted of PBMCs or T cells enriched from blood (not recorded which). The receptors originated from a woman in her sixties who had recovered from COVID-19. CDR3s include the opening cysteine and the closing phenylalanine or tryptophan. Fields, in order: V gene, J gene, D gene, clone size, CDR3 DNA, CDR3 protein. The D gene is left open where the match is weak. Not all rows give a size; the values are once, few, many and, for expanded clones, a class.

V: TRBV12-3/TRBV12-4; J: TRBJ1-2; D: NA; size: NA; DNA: TGTGCCAGCAGTTTTTTGGCCAACTATGGCTACACCTTC; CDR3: CASSFLANYGYTF
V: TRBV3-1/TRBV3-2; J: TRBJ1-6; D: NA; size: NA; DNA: TGTGCCAGCAGAGACAGCTCCTATAATTCACCCCTCCACTTT; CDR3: CASRDSSYNSPLHF
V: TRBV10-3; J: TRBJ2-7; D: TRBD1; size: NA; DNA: TGTGCCATCAGTGAGTCCAAGGCAGGGGGACCCTACGAGCAGTACTTC; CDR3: CAISESKAGGPYEQYF
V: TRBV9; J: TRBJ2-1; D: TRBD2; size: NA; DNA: TGTGCCAGCAGCGTAGGACTAGCCGCCAACAATGAGCAGTTCTTC; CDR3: CASSVGLAANNEQFF
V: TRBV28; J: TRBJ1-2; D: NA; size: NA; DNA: TGTGCCAGCAGTTTATGGGCGGGCTGGAATGGCTACACCTTC; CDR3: CASSLWAGWNGYTF
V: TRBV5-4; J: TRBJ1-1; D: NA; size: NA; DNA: TGTGCCAGCAGCTTGTTAGCAAGAGTCATGAACACTGAAGCTTTCTTT; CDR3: CASSLLARVMNTEAFF
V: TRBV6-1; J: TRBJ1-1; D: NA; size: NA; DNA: TGTGCCAGCAGTGAGGTGGCGGCGGCTTTCTTT; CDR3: CASSEVAAAFF
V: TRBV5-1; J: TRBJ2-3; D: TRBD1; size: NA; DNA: TGCGCCAGCAGCTTATGGGGACAGGGTACAGATACGCAGTATTTT; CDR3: CASSLWGQGTDTQYF
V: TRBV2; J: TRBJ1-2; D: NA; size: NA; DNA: TGTGCCAGCAGCCTCAGGCCAGGGGTATTAGACTATGGCTACACCTTC; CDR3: CASSLRPGVLDYGYTF
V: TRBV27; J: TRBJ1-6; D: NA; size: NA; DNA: TGTGCCAGCAGTTTAAAGGGACTCCCGCCACCCCACTTT; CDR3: CASSLKGLPPPHF
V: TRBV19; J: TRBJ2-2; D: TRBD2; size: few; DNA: TGTGCCATCAGGCGGACTAGCAGGGTCGGGGAGCTGTTTTTT; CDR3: CAIRRTSRVGELFF
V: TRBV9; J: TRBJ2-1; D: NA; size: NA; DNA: TGTGCCAGCAGCAATGGAGGCGGACTGTACAATGAGCAGTTCTTC; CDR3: CASSNGGGLYNEQFF
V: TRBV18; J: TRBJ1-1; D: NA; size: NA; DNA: TGTGCCAGCTCACCACCGGCTCAGGGGCACACTGAAGCTTTCTTT; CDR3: CASSPPAQGHTEAFF
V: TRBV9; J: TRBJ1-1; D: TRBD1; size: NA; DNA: TGTGCCAGCAGCGTAGAACAGGGGGACACTGAAGCTTTCTTT; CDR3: CASSVEQGDTEAFF
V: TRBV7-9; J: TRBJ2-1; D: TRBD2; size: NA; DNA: TGTGCCAGCAGCTTAGGGTCGCTAGCGGGGGGCGCCTACAATGAGCAGTTCTTC; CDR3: CASSLGSLAGGAYNEQFF
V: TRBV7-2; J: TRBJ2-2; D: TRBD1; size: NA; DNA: TGTGCCAGCAGCTTTAGAGGGACAGACACCGGGGAGCTGTTTTTT; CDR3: CASSFRGTDTGELFF
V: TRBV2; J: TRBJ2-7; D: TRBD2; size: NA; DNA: TGTGCCAGCAGTGAGGCTAGCGGGGGGGCCTACGAGCAGTACTTC; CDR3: CASSEASGGAYEQYF
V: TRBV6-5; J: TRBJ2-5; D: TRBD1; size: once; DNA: TGTGCCAGCAGTTACCCCCCGACAGGGGGTCGGGAGACCCAGTACTTC; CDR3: CASSYPPTGGRETQYF
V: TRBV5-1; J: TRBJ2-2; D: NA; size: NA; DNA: TGCGCCAGCTTCCTCGACACCGGGGAGCTGTTTTTT; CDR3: CASFLDTGELFF
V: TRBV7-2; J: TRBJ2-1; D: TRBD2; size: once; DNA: TGTGCCAGCAGCTTAGCGTCAGCGGGGGGGATGGATGAGCAGTTCTTC; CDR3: CASSLASAGGMDEQFF
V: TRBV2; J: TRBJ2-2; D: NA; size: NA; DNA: TGTGCCAGCAGTGATCAAAACACCGGGGAGCTGTTTTTT; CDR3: CASSDQNTGELFF
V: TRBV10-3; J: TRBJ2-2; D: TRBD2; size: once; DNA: TGTGCCGCGACTAGCGCGAACACCGGGGAGCTGTTTTTT; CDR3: CAATSANTGELFF
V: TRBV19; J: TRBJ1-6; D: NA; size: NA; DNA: TGTGCCAGTAGTTCGCAGGAGGTTAGATCACCCCTCCACTTT; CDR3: CASSSQEVRSPLHF
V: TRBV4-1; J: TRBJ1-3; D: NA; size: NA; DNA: TGCGCCAGCAGCCGTAGCACATCGAGCTCTGGAAACACCATATATTTT; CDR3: CASSRSTSSSGNTIYF
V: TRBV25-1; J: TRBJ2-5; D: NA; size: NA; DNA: TGTGCCAGCAGTCCCCCGGGGACAATCGGCGCGGAGACCCAGTACTTC; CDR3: CASSPPGTIGAETQYF
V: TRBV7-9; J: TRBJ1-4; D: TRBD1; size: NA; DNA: TGTGCCAGCAGCCCTCGGGACAGAAATGAAAAACTGTTTTTT; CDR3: CASSPRDRNEKLFF
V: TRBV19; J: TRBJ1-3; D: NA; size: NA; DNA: TGTGCCAGTAGTACACAGGGAACCGCCGGCCCTGGAAACACCATATATTTT; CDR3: CASSTQGTAGPGNTIYF
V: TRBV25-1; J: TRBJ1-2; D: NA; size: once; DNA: TGTGCCAGCAGTCCCAGGGGCTTCGAGGGCTACACCTTC; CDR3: CASSPRGFEGYTF
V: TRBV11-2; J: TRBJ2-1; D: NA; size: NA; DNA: TGTGCCAGCGTCGACTATATTATCAATGAGCAGTTCTTC; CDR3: CASVDYIINEQFF
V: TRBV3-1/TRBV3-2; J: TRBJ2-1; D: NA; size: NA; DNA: TGTGCCAGCAGCCAGGACAGTCTACAAGAGCAGTTCTTC; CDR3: CASSQDSLQEQFF
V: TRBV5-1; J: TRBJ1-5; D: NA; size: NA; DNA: TGCGCCAGCAGCTTAGGGGCGAGCAATCAGCCCCAGCATTTT; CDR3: CASSLGASNQPQHF
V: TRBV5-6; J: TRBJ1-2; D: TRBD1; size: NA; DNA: TGTGCCAGCAGCTTAGGACAGGGGCTGTATGGCTACACCTTC; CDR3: CASSLGQGLYGYTF
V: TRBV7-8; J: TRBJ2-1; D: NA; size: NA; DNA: TGTGCCAGCAGCTTATTTACAGGGTTCTACAATGAGCAGTTCTTC; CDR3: CASSLFTGFYNEQFF
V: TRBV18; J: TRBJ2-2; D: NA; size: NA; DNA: TGTGCCAGCTCACCCCCCAGGGGCTCGAACACCGGGGAGCTGTTTTTT; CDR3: CASSPPRGSNTGELFF
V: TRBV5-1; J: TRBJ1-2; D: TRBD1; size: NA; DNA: TGCGCCAGCCGAACAGGGGGCAATAACTATGGCTACACCTTC; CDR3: CASRTGGNNYGYTF
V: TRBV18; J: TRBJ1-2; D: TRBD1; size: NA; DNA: TGTGCCAGCTCGTATGGACAGGAATCTAACTATGGCTACACCTTC; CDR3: CASSYGQESNYGYTF
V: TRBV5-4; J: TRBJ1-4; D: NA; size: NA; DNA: TGTGCCAGCAGCTTTCCCGGTCTGAATGAAAAACTGTTTTTT; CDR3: CASSFPGLNEKLFF
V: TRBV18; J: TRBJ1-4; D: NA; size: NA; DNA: TGTGCCAGCGCAAACGAGAATTCGGATGAAAAACTGTTTTTT; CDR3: CASANENSDEKLFF
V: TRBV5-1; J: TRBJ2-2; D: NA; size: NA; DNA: TGCGCCAGCAGCTTGCGGGCGAACACCGGGGAGCTGTTTTTT; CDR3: CASSLRANTGELFF
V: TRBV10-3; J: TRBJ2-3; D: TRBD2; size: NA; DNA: TGTGCCATCAGTGACGTGCGGTATAGCGGGGGCCTGGACACAGATACGCAGTATTTT; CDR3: CAISDVRYSGGLDTDTQYF
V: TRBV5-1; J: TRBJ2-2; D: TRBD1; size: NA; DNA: TGCGCCAGCAGCCCGGGACAGACCCTGAACACCGGGGAGCTGTTTTTT; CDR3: CASSPGQTLNTGELFF
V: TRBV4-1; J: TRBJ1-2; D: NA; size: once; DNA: TGCGCCAGCAGCCAAGCCCAGGGGGGCTACACCTTC; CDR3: CASSQAQGGYTF
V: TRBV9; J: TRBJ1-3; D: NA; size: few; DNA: TGTGCCAGCAGCGCCTCCGCAGGGTTTGGAAACACCATATATTTT; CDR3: CASSASAGFGNTIYF
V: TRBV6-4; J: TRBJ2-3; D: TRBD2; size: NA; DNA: TGTGCCAGCAGTGAACAACTAGCGGGGGTGCAGTATTTT; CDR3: CASSEQLAGVQYF
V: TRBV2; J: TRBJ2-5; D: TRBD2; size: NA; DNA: TGTGCCAGCAGTGGACTAGCGGGGGTCCAAGAGACCCAGTACTTC; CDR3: CASSGLAGVQETQYF
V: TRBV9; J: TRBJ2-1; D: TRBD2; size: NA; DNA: TGTGCCAGCAGCGAGGGCGGGGGGGCATACAATGAGCAGTTCTTC; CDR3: CASSEGGGAYNEQFF
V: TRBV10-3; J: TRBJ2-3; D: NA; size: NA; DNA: TGTGCCATCAGTGAGTCGAGAAGGGGGACAGATACGCAGTATTTT; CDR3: CAISESRRGTDTQYF
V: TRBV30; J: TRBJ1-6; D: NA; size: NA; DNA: TGTGCCTGGAGTGTAGAGGGCCCATATAATTCACCCCTCCACTTT; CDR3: CAWSVEGPYNSPLHF
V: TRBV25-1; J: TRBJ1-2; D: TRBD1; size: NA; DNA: TGTGCCAGTCGACAGGGGGACGGATTTAACTATGGCTACACCTTC; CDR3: CASRQGDGFNYGYTF
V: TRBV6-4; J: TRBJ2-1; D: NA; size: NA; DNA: TGTGCCAGCAGTGAATCTGTCTACAATGAGCAGTTCTTC; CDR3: CASSESVYNEQFF